Reported below is one T cell receptor (beta chain). An end of the junction differs from the germline gene, which may be a read error. This CDR3 spans 13 amino acids. The germline CDR1 and CDR2 sequences are LGHNA and YNFKEQ. These data originate in a study of OX40 agonist ivuxolimab in advanced cancers. Assay used: immunoSEQ multiplex PCR; TCRdb lists only in-frame clones, some missing. The sample lists some 18,000 clones; more than 65% were seen once. The chain couples TRBV4-2 to TRBJ1-5; D uncertain. This sequence was found in an adult with an advanced solid tumor such as melanoma, head and neck, liver or kidney cancer. The specimen comprised CD4+ or CD8+ T cells sorted from blood, sampled in a trial of the OX40 agonist ivuxolimab. CDR3 bases: TGTGCCAGCAGCCAAGATCTCGGTCAGCTCCAGCATTTT. This gives the protein CASSQDLGQLQHF.